This passage covers 28 T cell receptor beta chains from one sample sequenced in a study of radiotherapy plus CTLA-4 blockade in lung cancer. TCRdb's copy holds only in-frame clones and misses some; the assay was immunoSEQ multiplex PCR. Counted here are about 95,000 clones, around 82% occurring once; the ten biggest clones make up around 0.9%. The starting material was peripheral blood, obtained from a patient treated with radiotherapy plus ipilimumab. The receptors derive from a human donor with non-small cell lung cancer who had stable disease on radiotherapy plus ipilimumab.

The rearrangement links TRBV25-1 to TRBJ1-1; 7 bases line up with TRBD1. With V trimmed by 4 bases and J by 1 base, 9 bases remained unmatched. Germline CDR1 MGHDK, CDR2 SYGVNS. The CDR3 is 16 amino acids. The CDR3: CASSAAHRGQNTEAFF. For the CDR3, the DNA is TGTGCCAGCAGTGCGGCCCACAGGGGCCAGAACACTGAAGCTTTCTTT.

The rearrangement joins TRBV18 to TRBJ2-1; 8 nucleotides align to TRBD1. The CDR3 has 15 amino acids. V shed 2 bases and J 7 bases; nucleotides not matched to a gene: 7. In germline, CDR1 is KGHSH, CDR2 LQKENI. Here the CDR3 DNA reads TGTGCCAGCTCACCAACGCAGGGGGCCGAAAATGAGCAGTTCTTC. It yields the protein CASSPTQGAENEQFF.

The chain couples TRBV4-1 to TRBJ2-5; D might be TRBD2 (5 bases). In germline, CDR1 is MGHRA, CDR2 YSYEKL. This CDR3 spans 15 amino acids. V lost 3 bases and J 5 bases, leaving 16 bases between the germline ends. CDR3 nucleotides: TGCGCCAGCAGCCACCCAGGTGAGGGTCGGGAGACCCAGTACTTC. The encoded protein is CASSHPGEGRETQYF.

This chain connects TRBV10-3 to TRBJ1-1, with D possibly being TRBD1 (5 bases). Germline CDR1 and CDR2: ENHRY and SYGVKD. The V end lost 4 bases, the J end lost 3 bases, and 12 bases lay between the germline ends. The CDR3 consists of 14 residues. DNA for the CDR3: TGTGCCATCAGTGCCCCGGGGGAATACACTGAAGCTTTCTTT. Translated: CAISAPGEYTEAFF.

The chain links TRBV5-4 to TRBJ2-2; 7 bases match TRBD1. V lost 3 bases and J lost 2; bases outside the gene matches: 4. This CDR3 has 15 residues. The germline gives CDR1 SGHNT, CDR2 YYREEE (reference sequence). The CDR3 sequence: CASSSGQVNTGELFF. CDR3 DNA sequence: TGTGCCAGCAGCTCCGGACAGGTTAACACCGGGGAGCTGTTTTTT.

The J gene is TRBJ2-5, the V gene TRBV7-2; D unclear. This CDR3 region has 15 residues. V was pared by 5 bases and J by 0 bases, with 13 bases between. Germline V gene data show CDR1 as SGHTA and CDR2 as FQGNSA. The CDR3 coding sequence is TGTGCCAGCAGCCTCCAGATGGCGGACCAAGAGACCCAGTACTTC. Encoded protein: CASSLQMADQETQYF. Using reference TRBV7-2 and TRBJ2-5 for the parts outside the CDR3, the full variable domain is GAGVSQSPSNKVTEKGKDVELRCDPISGHTALYWYRQSLGQGLEFLIYFQGNSAPDKSGLPSDRFSAERTGGSVSTLTIQRTQQEDSAVYLCASSLQMADQETQYFGPGTRLLVL.

This chain links TRBV7-7 with TRBJ1-5, with 7 bases that match TRBD1. The CDR3 sequence is 13 residues long. In germline, CDR1 is SSHAT, CDR2 FNYEAQ (reference sequence). The ends lost 5 bases at V and 4 bases at J; junction bases unmatched: 2. CDR3 loop: CASSQGQNQPQHF. CDR3 DNA sequence: TGTGCCAGCAGCCAGGGACAGAATCAGCCCCAGCATTTT.

V gene TRBV30 combines with J gene TRBJ1-2; tentatively, D is TRBD1 (5 bases). The germline V gene has CDR1 GTSNPN and CDR2 SVGIG (reference sequence). V lost 2 bases to trimming and J lost 2 bases, with 12 bases between them. The CDR3 has 14 amino acids. As DNA, the CDR3 is TGTGCCTGGAGTCCCCAGGGCAGGAACTATGGCTACACCTTC. The encoded protein is CAWSPQGRNYGYTF.

The V and J genes are TRBV28 and TRBJ2-7, with D possibly matching TRBD1 (6 bases). The CDR3 contains 15 residues. Trimming pared 5 bases from V and 3 bases from J, leaving 17 bases between. Germline loops: CDR1 MDHEN, CDR2 SYDVKM. CDR3 residues: CASSARDTLVYEQYF. CDR3 DNA sequence: TGTGCCAGCAGTGCTCGGGACACACTGGTCTACGAGCAGTACTTC.

This chain links TRBV5-1 with TRBJ2-5, with 7 bases fitting TRBD1. Trimming cost V 0 bases and J 10 bases; bases outside gene matches: 6. This CDR3 region has 13 residues. Germline assignment: CDR1 SGHRS and CDR2 YFSETQ. The CDR3 spells CASSLGGGAGQYF. The CDR3 nucleotides are TGCGCCAGCAGCTTGGGAGGGGGCGCGGGCCAGTACTTC.

The chain uses TRBV30 and TRBJ2-3; the D gene is possibly TRBD1 (6 bases). Trimming took 4 bases from V and 4 from J, leaving 9 bases between them. The CDR3 totals 12 residues. Germline assignment: CDR1 GTSNPN and CDR2 SVGIG (reference sequence). For the CDR3, the DNA is TGTGCCTGGACACAGGGCTCAGATACGCAGTATTTT. This encodes CAWTQGSDTQYF.

The V gene is TRBV11-2, the J gene TRBJ1-6; TRBD1 matches at 8 bases. Germline V gives CDR1 SGHAT, CDR2 FQNNGV. CDR3 size: 18 residues. V dropped 0 bases and J dropped 14; count of bases not matched to a gene: 18. As DNA, the CDR3 is TGTGCCAGCAGCTTAGATCTTCGCGGGGACAGGATCGGTTGGGCCCTCCACTTT. Its translation is CASSLDLRGDRIGWALHF. The full variable domain, its missing parts supplied by reference TRBV11-2 and TRBJ1-6, is EAGVAQSPRYKIIEKRQSVAFWCNPISGHATLYWYQQILGQGPKLLIQFQNNGVVDDSQLPKDRFSAERLKGVDSTLKIQPAKLEDSAVYLCASSLDLRGDRIGWALHFGNGTRLTVT.

The chain employs TRBV2 and TRBJ1-5, with D possibly TRBD1 on 5 matching bases. Looked up from germline, CDR1 is SNHLY and CDR2 is FYNNEI. V lost 8 bases and J lost 2, with 10 bases in between. The CDR3 sequence is 13 residues long. The CDR3 DNA is TGTGCCAGCGGCAGGGACGGCAATCAGCCCCAGCATTTT. It encodes CASGRDGNQPQHF.

The V and J genes are TRBV5-4 and TRBJ1-4; D gene unclear. CDR1 is SGHNT and CDR2 is YYREEE in the germline V gene (reference sequence). V was pared by 4 bases and J by 5 bases, with 12 bases between. The CDR3 sequence is 14 residues long. The CDR3 DNA follows: TGTGCCAGCAGCCCTAACAGAGCGAATGAAAAACTGTTTTTT. This sequence encodes CASSPNRANEKLFF.

The chain recombines TRBV7-9 with TRBJ1-2, with D possibly being TRBD1 (5 bases). V was clipped by 1 base and J by 3 bases, with 15 bases between them. The CDR3 runs to 16 residues. Germline CDR1 reads SEHNR; CDR2 reads FQNEAQ (reference sequence). The CDR3 DNA follows: TGTGCCAGCAGCTTAGGGGGCCTGTCGTCTGACTATGGCTACACCTTC. Amino acid sequence: CASSLGGLSSDYGYTF. The complete variable domain, with remaining parts taken from reference TRBV7-9 and TRBJ1-2, reads DTGVSQNPRHKITKRGQNVTFRCDPISEHNRLYWYRQTLGQGPEFLTYFQNEAQLEKSRLLSDRFSAERPKGSFSTLEIQRTEQGDSAMYLCASSLGGLSSDYGYTFGSGTRLTVV.

The chain carries TRBV18 and TRBJ1-5; 8 nucleotides line up with TRBD1. Germline values: CDR1 KGHSH, CDR2 LQKENI. This CDR3 comprises 16 residues. V dropped 5 bases and J dropped 0; count of bases not matched to a gene: 6. The CDR3 DNA reads as TGTGCCAGCTCATCGATGGGACAGGTTAGCAATCAGCCCCAGCATTTT. Translating gives CASSSMGQVSNQPQHF.

V usage is TRBV27 and J usage is TRBJ2-2, with 12 bases fitting TRBD2. The CDR3 has 17 residues. The V gene end was trimmed by 3 bases and the J gene end by 3 bases; junction bases not matched to a gene: 5. Germline V lookup: CDR1 MNHEY, CDR2 SMNVEV (reference sequence). CDR3 protein: CASSFSSGRAYTGELFF. The CDR3 DNA reads as TGTGCCAGCAGTTTTTCTAGCGGGAGGGCGTACACCGGGGAGCTGTTTTTT.

This sequence joins TRBV11-2 and TRBJ2-2; possibly TRBD1 or TRBD2 for D (7 bases each). V lost 5 bases and J 0 bases, leaving 19 bases between the germline ends. In germline, CDR1 is SGHAT, CDR2 FQNNGV. The CDR3 covers 18 residues. For the CDR3, the DNA is TGTGCCAGCAGCGCCGCTGGGGGGGGGACAGCGAACACCGGGGAGCTGTTTTTT. This translates into CASSAAGGGTANTGELFF.

The chain links TRBV28 to TRBJ2-7; 9 bases agree with TRBD1. The germline CDR1 and CDR2 sequences are MDHEN and SYDVKM. The V segment lost 4 bases and the J segment 2 bases; nucleotides outside the gene matches: 6. This CDR3 is built from 15 residues. In DNA, the CDR3 is TGTGCCAGCAGTTCGTCCGGGACAGGGACCTACGAGCAGTACTTC. Residues: CASSSSGTGTYEQYF.

The rearrangement links TRBV7-9 to TRBJ2-1; 9 nucleotides agree with TRBD2. The germline gives CDR1 SEHNR, CDR2 FQNEAQ (reference sequence). The CDR3 is 18 amino acids. V gave up 3 bases and J gave up 3 bases; unmatched junction bases: 12. The CDR3 nucleotides read TGTGCCAGCAGCTTCCCGACTAGCGGAGAGGGAAACTACAATGAGCAGTTCTTC. Its protein product is CASSFPTSGEGNYNEQFF.

The rearrangement uses TRBV7-9 and TRBJ1-5; D call uncertain. Germline CDR1 SEHNR, CDR2 FQNEAQ (reference sequence). The CDR3 covers 14 residues. Trimming cost V 1 base and J 8 bases, with 12 bases left between them. The CDR3 sequence is CASSLGYGEEPQHF. In nucleotides, the CDR3 is TGTGCCAGCAGCTTAGGGTATGGGGAAGAGCCCCAGCATTTT.

The rearrangement uses TRBV13 and TRBJ2-7; 7 positions match TRBD2. Germline CDR1 and CDR2: PRHDT and FYEKMQ (reference sequence). The V gene end was trimmed by 7 bases and the J gene end by 3 bases; junction bases not matched to a gene: 12. The CDR3 sequence is 15 residues long. The CDR3, as DNA: TGTGCCAGCACTCACGGGGCTAGCGGAGTCTACGAGCAGTACTTC. The encoded protein is CASTHGASGVYEQYF.

This chain connects TRBV9 to TRBJ2-2; D is ambiguous. V lost 2 bases and J lost 5, with 13 bases in between. This CDR3 has 15 residues. Germline V gene sequence: CDR1 SGDLS, CDR2 YYNGEE. The CDR3 protein is CASSVTPQGTGELFF. In nucleotides, the CDR3 is TGTGCCAGCAGCGTGACTCCTCAAGGAACCGGGGAGCTGTTTTTT.

This clone was seen a single time. V gene TRBV10-1 combines with J gene TRBJ2-5; D not certain. Germline CDR1 and CDR2: WNHNN and SYGVQD (reference sequence). V dropped 3 bases and J dropped 3 bases, with 2 bases sitting between them. The CDR3 runs to 11 residues. CDR3: CASSDEETQYF. Written as DNA, the CDR3 is TGCGCCAGCAGTGATGAAGAGACCCAGTACTTC.

This chain uses TRBV27 with TRBJ1-1; D gene ambiguous. Per the germline V gene, CDR1 is MNHEY and CDR2 is SMNVEV (reference sequence). Trimming removed 5 bases at V and 2 bases at J, with 24 bases between. This CDR3 spans 18 amino acids. This CDR3 reads CASSTTVFWFGVNTEAFF. CDR3 coding DNA: TGTGCCAGCAGTACTACAGTGTTCTGGTTCGGAGTTAACACTGAAGCTTTCTTT.

The V call is TRBV19, the J call TRBJ1-1; 8 bases fit TRBD1. The CDR3 runs to 11 residues. Looked up from germline, CDR1 is LNHDA and CDR2 is SQIVND (reference sequence). This chain's CDR3 is CATGASTEAFF. The CDR3, as DNA: TGTGCGACAGGGGCGAGCACTGAAGCTTTCTTT.

This chain links TRBV5-1 with TRBJ2-5; no clear D. Germline values: CDR1 SGHRS, CDR2 YFSETQ. This CDR3 is built from 11 residues. V was shortened by 0 bases and J by 4 bases, with 1 base between the two germline ends. The CDR3 is CASSLAETQYF. The DNA of the CDR3 is TGCGCCAGCAGCTTGGCAGAGACCCAGTACTTC.

The rearrangement uses TRBV7-9 and TRBJ1-3; no firm D call. Germline CDR1 reads SEHNR; CDR2 reads FQNEAQ (reference sequence). CDR3 size: 14 residues. V lost 6 bases, J lost 0 bases, and 9 bases lay in between. Here the CDR3 reads CASRPRGSGNTIYF. The CDR3 DNA is TGTGCCAGCAGACCCCGTGGCTCTGGAAACACCATATATTTT.